This TCR beta chain came from a study of blood T cells in healthy people across ages. Regarding the study as a whole: Unsorted PBMCs blocked a conclusive comparison of naive and antigen-experienced cells.

Note on this clonotype: Its specificity is not known.

Every donor provided 8.5 to 10 milliliters of peripheral blood. The use of a sample-barcoded 5' primer and a J-beta primer mix characterized a second PCR of roughly 6 to 11 cycles. TCRdb reprocessed the 5' RACE reads with MiXCR, giving one entry per CDR3 protein. The table has 750,000 to 950,000 distinct CDR3 sequences, roughly 25% seen once. After removal of 4 bases from V and 1 base from J, the junction contained 6 bases not matched to a gene. Germline CDR1 and CDR2: SQVTM and ANQGSEA. This CDR3 has 16 residues. The same sample was also studied in work on T cells of mothers and their children. This second report adds: In related and unrelated pairs alike, thymic selection shapes TCR recombination output, with inherited differences minor.

V is TRBV29-1 and J is TRBJ2-3; 12 bases align to TRBD2. The source material was blood. This sequence originates from a boy younger than 18 in good health. The CDR3 reads CSVGGTSGFGTDTQYF. The DNA of the CDR3 is TGCAGCGTTGGAGGGACTAGCGGGTTTGGCACAGATACGCAGTATTTT.